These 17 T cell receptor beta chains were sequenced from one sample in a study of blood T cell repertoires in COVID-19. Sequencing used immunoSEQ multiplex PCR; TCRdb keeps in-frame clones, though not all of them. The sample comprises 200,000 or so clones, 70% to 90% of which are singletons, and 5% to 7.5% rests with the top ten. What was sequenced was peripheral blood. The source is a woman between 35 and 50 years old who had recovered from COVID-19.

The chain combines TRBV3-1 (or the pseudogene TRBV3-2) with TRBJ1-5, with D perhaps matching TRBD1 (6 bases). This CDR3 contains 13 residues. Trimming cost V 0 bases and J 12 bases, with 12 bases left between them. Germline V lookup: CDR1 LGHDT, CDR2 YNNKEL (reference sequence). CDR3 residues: CASSQEGGVGQHF. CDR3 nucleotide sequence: TGTGCCAGCAGCCAAGAAGGGGGAGTTGGCCAGCATTTT.

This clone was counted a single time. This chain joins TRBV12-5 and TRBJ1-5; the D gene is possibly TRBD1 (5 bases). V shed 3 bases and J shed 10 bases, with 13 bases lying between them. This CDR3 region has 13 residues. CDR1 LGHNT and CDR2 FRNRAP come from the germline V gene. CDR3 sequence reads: CASGFAGNRPQHF. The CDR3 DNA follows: TGTGCTAGTGGTTTCGCAGGGAACCGTCCCCAGCATTTT.

The CDR3 protein is CAWSVSDGSPLHF. The CDR3 DNA reads TGTGCCTGGAGTGTAAGCGATGGGTCACCCCTCCACTTT. The gene calls are TRBV30 and TRBJ1-6; D is unclear. The ends were cut back, 0 bases at V and 10 bases at J, with 10 bases in the middle. Germline assignment: CDR1 GTSNPN and CDR2 SVGIG (reference sequence). There are 13 residues in the CDR3. Together with reference TRBV30 and TRBJ1-6, the CDR3 gives the full variable domain: SQTIHQWPATLVQPVGSPLSLECTVEGTSNPNLYWYRQAAGRGLQLLFYSVGIGQISSEVPQNLSASRPQDRQFILSSKKLLLSDSGFYLCAWSVSDGSPLHFGNGTRLTVT.

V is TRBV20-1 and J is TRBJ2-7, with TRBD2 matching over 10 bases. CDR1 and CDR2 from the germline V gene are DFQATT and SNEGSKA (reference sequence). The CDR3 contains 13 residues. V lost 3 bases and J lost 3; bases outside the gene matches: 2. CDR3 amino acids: CSASTSGDYEQYF. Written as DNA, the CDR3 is TGCAGTGCTAGTACTAGCGGGGACTACGAGCAGTACTTC.

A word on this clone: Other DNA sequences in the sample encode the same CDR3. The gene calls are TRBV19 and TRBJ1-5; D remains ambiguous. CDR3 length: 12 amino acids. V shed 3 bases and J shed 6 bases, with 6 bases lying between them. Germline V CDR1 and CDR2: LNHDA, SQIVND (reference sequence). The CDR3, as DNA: TGTGCCAGTAGTATTCGAGGTCAGCCCCAGCATTTT. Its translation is CASSIRGQPQHF.

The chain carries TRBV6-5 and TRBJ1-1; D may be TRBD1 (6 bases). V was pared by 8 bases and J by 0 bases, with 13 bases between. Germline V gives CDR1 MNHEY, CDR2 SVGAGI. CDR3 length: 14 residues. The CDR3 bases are TGTGCCAGCCACCCAGGACAGATGAACACTGAAGCTTTCTTT. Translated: CASHPGQMNTEAFF.

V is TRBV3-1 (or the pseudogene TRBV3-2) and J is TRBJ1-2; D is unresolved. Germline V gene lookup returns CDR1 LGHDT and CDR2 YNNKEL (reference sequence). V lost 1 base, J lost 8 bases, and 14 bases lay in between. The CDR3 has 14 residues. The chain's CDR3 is CASSQGAAKRGYTF. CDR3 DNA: TGTGCCAGCAGCCAAGGGGCCGCCAAACGGGGCTACACCTTC.

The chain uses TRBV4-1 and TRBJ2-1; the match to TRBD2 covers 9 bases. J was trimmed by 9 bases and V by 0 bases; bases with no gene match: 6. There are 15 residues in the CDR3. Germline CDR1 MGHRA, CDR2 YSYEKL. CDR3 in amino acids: CASSQDSGSWGEQFF. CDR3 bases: TGCGCCAGCAGCCAAGATAGCGGGAGTTGGGGTGAGCAGTTCTTC.

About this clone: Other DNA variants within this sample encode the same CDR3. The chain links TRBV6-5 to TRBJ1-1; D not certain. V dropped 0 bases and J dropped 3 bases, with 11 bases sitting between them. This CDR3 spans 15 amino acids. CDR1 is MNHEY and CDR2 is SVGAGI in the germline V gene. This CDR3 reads CASSYSSRRDTEAFF. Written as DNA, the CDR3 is TGTGCCAGCAGTTACTCATCCAGGCGGGACACTGAAGCTTTCTTT.

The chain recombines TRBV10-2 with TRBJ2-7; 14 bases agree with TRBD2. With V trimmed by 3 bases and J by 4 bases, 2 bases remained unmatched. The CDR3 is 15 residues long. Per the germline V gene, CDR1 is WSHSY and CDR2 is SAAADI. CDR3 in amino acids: CASSDGTSGGYEQYF. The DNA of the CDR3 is TGCGCCAGCAGTGACGGGACTAGCGGGGGATACGAGCAGTACTTC.

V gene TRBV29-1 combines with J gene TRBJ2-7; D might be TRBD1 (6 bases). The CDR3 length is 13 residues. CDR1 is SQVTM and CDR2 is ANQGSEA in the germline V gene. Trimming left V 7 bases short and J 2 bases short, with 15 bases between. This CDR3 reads CSAQDRGPYEQYF. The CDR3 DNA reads TGCAGCGCTCAGGACAGAGGGCCCTACGAGCAGTACTTC.

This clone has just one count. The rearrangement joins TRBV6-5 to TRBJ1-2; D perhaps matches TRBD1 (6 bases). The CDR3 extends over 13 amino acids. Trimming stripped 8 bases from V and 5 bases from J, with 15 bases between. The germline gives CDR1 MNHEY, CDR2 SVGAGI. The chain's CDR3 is CASGLDSSYGYTF. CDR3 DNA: TGTGCCAGCGGACTGGACAGTTCATATGGCTACACCTTC.

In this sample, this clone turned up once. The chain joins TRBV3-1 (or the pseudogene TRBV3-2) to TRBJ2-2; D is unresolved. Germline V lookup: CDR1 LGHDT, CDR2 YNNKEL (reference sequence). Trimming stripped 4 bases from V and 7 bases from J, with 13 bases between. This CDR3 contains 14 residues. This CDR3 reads CASSPPHRGGELFF. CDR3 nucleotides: TGTGCCAGCAGCCCCCCTCATAGAGGCGGGGAGCTGTTTTTT.

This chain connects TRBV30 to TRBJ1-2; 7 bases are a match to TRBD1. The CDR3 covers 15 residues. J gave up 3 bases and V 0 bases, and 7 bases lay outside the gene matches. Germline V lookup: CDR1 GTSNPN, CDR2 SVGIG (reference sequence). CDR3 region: CAWSVTGIQYYGYTF. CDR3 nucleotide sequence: TGTGCCTGGAGTGTGACAGGGATCCAATACTATGGCTACACCTTC.

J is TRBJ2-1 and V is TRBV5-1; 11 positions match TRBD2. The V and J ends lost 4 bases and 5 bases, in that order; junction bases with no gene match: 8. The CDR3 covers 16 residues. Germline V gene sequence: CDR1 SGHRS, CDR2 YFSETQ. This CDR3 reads CASSRLAGGSNNEQFF. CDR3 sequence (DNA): TGCGCCAGCAGCAGATTAGCGGGAGGGTCGAACAATGAGCAGTTCTTC.

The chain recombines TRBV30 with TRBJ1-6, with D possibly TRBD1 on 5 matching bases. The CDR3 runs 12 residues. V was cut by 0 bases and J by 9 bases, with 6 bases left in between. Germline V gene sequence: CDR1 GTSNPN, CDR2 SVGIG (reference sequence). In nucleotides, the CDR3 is TGTGCCTGGAGTGTAGGGGTTTCACCCCTCCACTTT. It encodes CAWSVGVSPLHF.

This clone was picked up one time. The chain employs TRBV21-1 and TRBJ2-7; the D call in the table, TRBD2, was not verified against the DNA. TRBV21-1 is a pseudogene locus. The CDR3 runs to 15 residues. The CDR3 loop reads CASSAREGVLGEQYF. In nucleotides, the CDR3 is TGTGCCAGCAGCGCCCGGGAGGGAGTATTGGGCGAGCAGTACTTC.